Listed below are T cell receptor beta chains from one sample, sequenced in a study of cytomegalovirus exposure and HLA in healthy donors. TCRdb's table, derived via immunoSEQ multiplex PCR, lists solely in-frame clones and lacks some. The data contain roughly 130,000 clones, about three quarters of them singletons. The sample taken for sequencing was PBMCs. The receptors were gathered from a man aged 40-49 years in good health and CMV-seronegative. CDR3s include the opening cysteine and the closing phenylalanine or tryptophan. Each record gives: V gene, J gene, CDR3 protein.

TRBV9	TRBJ2-6	CASSVAAGAPSSGANVLTF
TRBV7-6	TRBJ2-7	CASSPGAGGGKTPYEQYF
TRBV13	TRBJ2-7	CASSQGQGAREQYF
TRBV5-1	TRBJ1-2	CASSLTGGAYGYTF
TRBV28	TRBJ1-4	CASSSPWTGNEKLFF
TRBV11-2	TRBJ2-1	CASSLVKGGFNEQFF
TRBV5-5	TRBJ2-7	CASRESSGAQYEQYF
TRBV10-2	TRBJ2-2	CASSEVKNTGELFF
TRBV5-4	TRBJ1-6	CASSLDRGYSPLHF
TRBV5-1	TRBJ1-6	CASSLDPTGRNSPLHF
TRBV23-1	TRBJ1-4	CASSQCEGHSFVATNEKLFF
TRBV19	TRBJ1-2	CASSPGTGGNYGYTF
TRBV30	TRBJ1-1	CAWSKRGRVTEAFF
TRBV5-4	TRBJ2-2	CASSQGGPGTGELFF
TRBV9	TRBJ2-5	CASSVGGGGSETQYF
TRBV11-2	TRBJ2-7	CASSPQTSGFSYEQYF
TRBV6-5	TRBJ1-6	CASSPGRGNSPLHF
TRBV5-1	TRBJ1-2	CASSLAQDRVLKYDGYTF
TRBV11-3	TRBJ2-7	CASSRQGPNYEQYF
TRBV30	TRBJ2-7	CAWVRGAGGLEQYF
TRBV5-1	TRBJ2-3	CASSIWGGLDTQYF
TRBV7-7	TRBJ2-2	CASSPRITGELFF
TRBV5-4	TRBJ1-2	CASSSVGVANYGYTF
TRBV5-4	TRBJ2-1	CASSVSTGTYNEQFF
TRBV11-2	TRBJ1-2	CASSLVNTGGKYGYTF
TRBV6-1	TRBJ2-7	CASSTGHSYEQYF
TRBV7-7	TRBJ2-1	CASSTRQGANNEQFF
TRBV19	TRBJ2-5	CASSEAIQETQYF
TRBV19	NA	CASSASSHSYEQYF
TRBV6-5	TRBJ2-7	CASSYKTGYEQYF
TRBV6-1	TRBJ1-3	CASSEDRGYGPGNTIYF
TRBV5-1	TRBJ1-3	CASRRDGNTIYF
TRBV6-6	TRBJ2-7	CASNRGPQYEQYF
TRBV29-1	TRBJ2-1	CSVTGQGYNEQFF
TRBV10-1	TRBJ2-7	CASSECGTSDEQYF
TRBV6-5	TRBJ1-6	CASKVESRIHSPLHF
TRBV7-3	TRBJ2-1	CASSLTGTEYNEQFF
TRBV27	TRBJ2-7	CASSFAGGPAYEQYF
TRBV30	TRBJ1-3	CAWSRVGNTIYF
TRBV6-1	TRBJ1-6	CASSGTADHSPLHF
TRBV7-8	TRBJ2-1	CASSFRRGGDEQFF
TRBV19	TRBJ2-1	CASRRGVEQFF
TRBV10-3	TRBJ2-1	CATSAGPSSYNEQFF
TRBV28	TRBJ2-3	CASSLGLTSGRTTDTQYF
TRBV5-1	TRBJ2-1	CASSLSPISSYNEQFF
TRBV19	TRBJ2-5	CASTLAGSETQYF
TRBV28	NA	CASSPTLPYEQYF
TRBV5-1	TRBJ2-3	CASSLGLAPEVDTQYF
TRBV5-8	TRBJ1-5	CASSWTGESNQPQHF
TRBV11-2	TRBJ2-7	CASRPGEFYEQYF
TRBV6-6	TRBJ2-3	CASSPRGMDTQYF
TRBV28	TRBJ2-1	CASSPDYQQFF
TRBV19	TRBJ2-3	CASSMVAQGGTDTQYF
TRBV10-3	TRBJ2-3	CAISQTGERTDTQYF
TRBV11-3	TRBJ2-3	CASSPGELTDTQYF